Below, one T cell receptor (beta chain) is given with its context. The antigen is unknown. The entry originates in a study of cytomegalovirus exposure and HLA in healthy donors. Study results and caveats: Reportedly, cytomegalovirus status was diagnosed with high sensitivity and specificity. Across all donors, roughly uniform sequencing depth was an assumption of the presence/absence analyses. In vitro checks showed that three CMV-associated chains really do target CMV antigens.

Primers included in the PCR were 60 Vbeta and 13 Jbeta primers. Measured with immunoSEQ multiplex PCR; TCRdb has only the in-frame clones, and not every one. Among about 130,000 clones listed, around 80% were seen once. The V end lost 4 bases, the J end lost 3 bases, and 6 bases lay between the germline ends. CDR1 and CDR2 from the germline V gene are SEHNR and FQNEAQ (reference sequence). CDR3 length equals 12 residues. The chain couples TRBV7-9 to TRBJ1-1; D uncertain. The sequenced material came from PBMCs. This sequence originates from a young woman in good health and CMV-seropositive. The CDR3 region has the DNA TGTGCCAGCAGCTCCCTAGACACTGAAGCTTTCTTT. Its protein is CASSSLDTEAFF. Using reference TRBV7-9 and TRBJ1-1 for the parts outside the CDR3, the full variable domain is DTGVSQNPRHKITKRGQNVTFRCDPISEHNRLYWYRQTLGQGPEFLTYFQNEAQLEKSRLLSDRFSAERPKGSFSTLEIQRTEQGDSAMYLCASSSLDTEAFFGQGTRLTVV.